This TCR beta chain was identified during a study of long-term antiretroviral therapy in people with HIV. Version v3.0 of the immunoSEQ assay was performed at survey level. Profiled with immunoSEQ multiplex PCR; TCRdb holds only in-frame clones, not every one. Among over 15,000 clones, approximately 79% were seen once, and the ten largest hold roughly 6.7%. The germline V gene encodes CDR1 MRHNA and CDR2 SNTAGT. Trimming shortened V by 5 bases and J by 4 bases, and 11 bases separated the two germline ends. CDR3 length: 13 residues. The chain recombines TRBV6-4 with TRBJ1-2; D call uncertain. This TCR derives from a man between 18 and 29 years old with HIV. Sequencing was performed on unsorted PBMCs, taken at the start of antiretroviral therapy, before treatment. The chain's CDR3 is CASSHSYGYGYTF. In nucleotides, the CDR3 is TGTGCCAGCAGTCACAGTTATGGCTATGGCTACACCTTC.